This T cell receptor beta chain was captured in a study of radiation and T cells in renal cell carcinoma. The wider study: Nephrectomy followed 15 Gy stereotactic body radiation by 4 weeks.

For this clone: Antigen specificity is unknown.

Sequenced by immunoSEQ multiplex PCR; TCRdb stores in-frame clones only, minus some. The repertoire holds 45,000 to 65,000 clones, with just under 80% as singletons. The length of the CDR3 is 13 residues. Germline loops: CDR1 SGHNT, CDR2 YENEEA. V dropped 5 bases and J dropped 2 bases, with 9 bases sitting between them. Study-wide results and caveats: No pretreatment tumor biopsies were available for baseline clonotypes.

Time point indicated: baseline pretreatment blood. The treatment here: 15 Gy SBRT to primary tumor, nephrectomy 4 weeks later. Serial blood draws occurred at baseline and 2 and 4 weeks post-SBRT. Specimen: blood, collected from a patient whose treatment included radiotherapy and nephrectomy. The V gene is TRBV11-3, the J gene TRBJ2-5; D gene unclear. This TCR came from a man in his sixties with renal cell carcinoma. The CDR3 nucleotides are TGTGCCAGCAGCCAGGACGCGCAAGAGACCCAGTACTTC. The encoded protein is CASSQDAQETQYF.